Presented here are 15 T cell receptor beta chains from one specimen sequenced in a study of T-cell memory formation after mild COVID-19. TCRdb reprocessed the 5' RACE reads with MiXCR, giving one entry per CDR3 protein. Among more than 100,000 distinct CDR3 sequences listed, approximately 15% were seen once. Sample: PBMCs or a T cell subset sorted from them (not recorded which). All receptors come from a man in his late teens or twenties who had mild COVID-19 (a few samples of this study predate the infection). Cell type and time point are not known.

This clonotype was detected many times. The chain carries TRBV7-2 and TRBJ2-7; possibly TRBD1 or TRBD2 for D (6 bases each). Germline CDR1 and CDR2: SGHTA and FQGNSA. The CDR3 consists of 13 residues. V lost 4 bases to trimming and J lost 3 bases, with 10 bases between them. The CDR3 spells CASSYREDYEQYF. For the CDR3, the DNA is TGTGCCAGCAGCTACAGGGAGGACTACGAGCAGTACTTC.

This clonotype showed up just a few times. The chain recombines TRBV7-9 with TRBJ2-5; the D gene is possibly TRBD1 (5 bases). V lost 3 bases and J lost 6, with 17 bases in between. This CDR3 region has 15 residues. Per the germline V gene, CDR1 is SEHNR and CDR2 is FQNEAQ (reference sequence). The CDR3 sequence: CASSFQGPVVKTQYF. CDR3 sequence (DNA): TGTGCCAGCAGCTTCCAGGGTCCGGTGGTTAAGACCCAGTACTTC.

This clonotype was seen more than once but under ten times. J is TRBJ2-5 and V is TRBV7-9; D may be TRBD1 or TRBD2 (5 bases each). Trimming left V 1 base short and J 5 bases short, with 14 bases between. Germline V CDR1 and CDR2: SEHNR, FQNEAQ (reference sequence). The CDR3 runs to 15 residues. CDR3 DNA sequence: TGTGCCAGCAGCTTAGAACTGGGACGTCGGGAGACCCAGTACTTC. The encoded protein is CASSLELGRRETQYF.

CDR3 protein: CSAALKGADTQYF. In nucleotides, the CDR3 is TGCAGTGCTGCGCTTAAAGGGGCAGATACGCAGTATTTT. This sequence joins TRBV20-1 and TRBJ2-3; possible D gene TRBD1, 5 bases. Germline assignment: CDR1 DFQATT and CDR2 SNEGSKA (reference sequence). Deletions cut 5 bases from V and 4 bases from J, with 13 bases between. This CDR3 contains 13 residues.

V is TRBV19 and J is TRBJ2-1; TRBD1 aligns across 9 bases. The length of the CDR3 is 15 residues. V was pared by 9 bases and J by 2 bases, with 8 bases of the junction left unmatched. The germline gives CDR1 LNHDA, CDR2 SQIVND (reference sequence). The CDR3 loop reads CASTGTGGPYNEQFF. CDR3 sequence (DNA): TGTGCCAGCACAGGAACAGGGGGCCCCTACAATGAGCAGTTCTTC.

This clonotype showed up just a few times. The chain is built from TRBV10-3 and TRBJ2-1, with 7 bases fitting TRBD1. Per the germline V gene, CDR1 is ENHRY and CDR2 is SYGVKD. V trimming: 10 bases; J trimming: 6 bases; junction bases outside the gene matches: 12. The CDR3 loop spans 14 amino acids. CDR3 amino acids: CATDREQALNEQFF. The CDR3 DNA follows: TGTGCCACCGACAGGGAACAGGCGCTCAATGAGCAGTTCTTC.

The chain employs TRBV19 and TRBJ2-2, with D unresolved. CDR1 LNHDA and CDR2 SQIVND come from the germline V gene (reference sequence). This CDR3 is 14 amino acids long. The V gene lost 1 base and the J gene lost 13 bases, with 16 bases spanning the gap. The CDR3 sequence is CASSIGRAAQTLFF. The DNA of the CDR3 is TGTGCCAGTAGTATAGGTCGCGCAGCACAGACGCTGTTTTTT.

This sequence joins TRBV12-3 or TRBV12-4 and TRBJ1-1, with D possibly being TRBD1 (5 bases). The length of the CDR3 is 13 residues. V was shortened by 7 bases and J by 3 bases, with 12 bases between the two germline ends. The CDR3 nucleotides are TGTGCCAGCATGGGGCAGCAACACACTGAAGCTTTCTTT. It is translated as CASMGQQHTEAFF.

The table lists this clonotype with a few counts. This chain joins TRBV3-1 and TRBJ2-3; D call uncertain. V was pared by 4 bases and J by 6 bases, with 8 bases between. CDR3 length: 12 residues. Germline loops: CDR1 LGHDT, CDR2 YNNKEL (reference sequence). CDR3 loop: CASSLVRDTQYF. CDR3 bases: TGTGCCAGCAGCCTAGTACGGGATACGCAGTATTTT.

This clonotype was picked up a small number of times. This CDR3 reads CASSRSGVYNEQFF. The DNA for the CDR3 is TGTGCCAGCAGCCGTAGCGGGGTTTACAATGAGCAGTTCTTC. The V gene is TRBV7-6, the J gene TRBJ2-1, with TRBD2 matching over 8 bases. CDR1 and CDR2 (germline): SGHVS, FNYEAQ. Trimming at V came to 5 bases and at J to 4 bases, leaving 4 bases not matched to a gene. The CDR3 runs 14 residues.

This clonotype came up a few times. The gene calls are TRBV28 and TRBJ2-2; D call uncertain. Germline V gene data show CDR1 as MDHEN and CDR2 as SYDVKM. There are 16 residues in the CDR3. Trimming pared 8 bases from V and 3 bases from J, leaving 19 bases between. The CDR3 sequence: CASHPPDSRDTGELFF. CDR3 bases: TGTGCCAGCCACCCCCCCGATTCTAGGGACACCGGGGAGCTGTTTTTT.

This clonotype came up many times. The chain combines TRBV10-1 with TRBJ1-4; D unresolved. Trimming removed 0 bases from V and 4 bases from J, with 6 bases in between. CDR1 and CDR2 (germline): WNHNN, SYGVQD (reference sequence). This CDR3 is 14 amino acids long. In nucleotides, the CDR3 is TGCGCCAGCAGTGAGTCCGCGAGTAATGAAAAACTGTTTTTT. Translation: CASSESASNEKLFF.

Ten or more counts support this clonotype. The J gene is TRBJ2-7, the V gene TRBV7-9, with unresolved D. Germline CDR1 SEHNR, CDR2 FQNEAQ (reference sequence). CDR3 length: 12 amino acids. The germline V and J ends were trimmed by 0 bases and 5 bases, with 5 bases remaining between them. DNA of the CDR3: TGTGCCAGCAGCTTAGCTGTCCACGAGCAGTACTTC. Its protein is CASSLAVHEQYF.

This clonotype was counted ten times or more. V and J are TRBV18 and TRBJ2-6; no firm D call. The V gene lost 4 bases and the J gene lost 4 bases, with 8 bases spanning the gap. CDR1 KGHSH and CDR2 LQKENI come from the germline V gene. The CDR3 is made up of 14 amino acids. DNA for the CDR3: TGTGCCAGCTCACTCGACTGGGGGGCCAACGTCCTGACTTTC. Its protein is CASSLDWGANVLTF.

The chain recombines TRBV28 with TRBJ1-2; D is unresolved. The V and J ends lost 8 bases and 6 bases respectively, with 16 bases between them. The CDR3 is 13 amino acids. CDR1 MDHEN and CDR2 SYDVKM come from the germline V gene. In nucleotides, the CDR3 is TGTGCCAGCGGCCTGGAGGGCCTAGATGGCTACACCTTC. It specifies CASGLEGLDGYTF.